One sample yielded the 8 T cell receptor beta chains listed below, sequenced in a study of cytomegalovirus exposure and HLA in healthy donors. With 60 Vbeta and 13 Jbeta primers, the PCR was carried out. The method was immunoSEQ multiplex PCR; TCRdb's version includes in-frame clones alone and lacks a portion of them. The sample records about 230,000 clones, around 89% being singletons. The sequenced sample consisted of PBMCs. Receptor source: a woman aged 18-29 years in good health and CMV-seronegative.

The V gene is TRBV18, the J gene TRBJ2-3, with D possibly TRBD2 on 6 matching bases. There are 17 residues in the CDR3. CDR1 is KGHSH and CDR2 is LQKENI in the germline V gene. V was clipped by 3 bases and J by 2 bases, with 18 bases between them. The CDR3 here is CASSPWIAEQDTDTQYF. The DNA for the CDR3 is TGTGCCAGCTCACCGTGGATAGCGGAACAAGACACAGATACGCAGTATTTT.

The V gene is TRBV7-9, the J gene TRBJ2-7; 9 bases align to TRBD1. V lost 3 bases and J lost 6; bases outside the gene matches: 3. In germline, CDR1 is SEHNR, CDR2 FQNEAQ (reference sequence). CDR3 size: 13 residues. Here the CDR3 DNA reads TGTGCCAGCAGCTTTACAGGGGGCCTCGAGCAGTACTTC. Translating gives CASSFTGGLEQYF.

CDR3 in amino acids: CASILFEESYEQYF. CDR3 bases: TGTGCCAGCATTTTGTTCGAGGAGTCCTACGAGCAGTACTTC. The chain is built from TRBV2 and TRBJ2-7; D not certain. Germline-derived CDR1 and CDR2 are SNHLY and FYNNEI. V shed 7 bases and J shed 1 base, with 14 bases lying between them. There are 14 residues in the CDR3.

The chain employs TRBV6-4 and TRBJ2-1; 12 bases line up with TRBD2. This CDR3 is 14 amino acids long. V lost 5 bases to trimming and J lost 8 bases; unmatched junction nucleotides: 4. CDR1 and CDR2 from the germline V gene are MRHNA and SNTAGT. The CDR3 coding sequence is TGTGCCAGCAGTCCTAGCGGGGGGGCTGATGAGCAGTTCTTC. Amino acid sequence: CASSPSGGADEQFF.

This chain joins TRBV6-5 and TRBJ1-2, with TRBD1 as a possible D gene (6 bases). V lost 2 bases to trimming and J lost 5 bases, with 12 bases between them. This CDR3 has 14 residues. The V gene's germline CDR1 is MNHEY and CDR2 SVGAGI. The CDR3 DNA reads as TGTGCCAGCAGTTACGGGGGGGGCGGGTATGGCTACACCTTC. Translated, it gives CASSYGGGGYGYTF.

As to this clone: The same CDR3 also results from other DNA sequences found in this sample. The chain uses TRBV12-5 and TRBJ2-7, with D uncertain. The CDR3 is 13 residues long. Trimming cost V 2 bases and J 7 bases, with 12 bases left between them. Germline CDR1 and CDR2: LGHNT and FRNRAP. The DNA for the CDR3 is TGTGCTAGTGGTTTGAGTGGCGGTAGGGAGCAGTACTTC. The encoded protein is CASGLSGGREQYF.

The chain combines TRBV6-5 with TRBJ2-7; 11 nucleotides agree with TRBD2. Germline V gene data show CDR1 as MNHEY and CDR2 as SVGAGI. J gave up 2 bases and V 6 bases, and 6 bases lay outside the gene matches. The CDR3 contains 15 residues. CDR3 region: CASSLTSGITYEQYF. The CDR3 bases are TGTGCCAGCAGCCTGACTAGCGGGATTACCTACGAGCAGTACTTC.

This clone was detected only once. J is TRBJ2-3 and V is TRBV9, with D perhaps matching TRBD2 (5 bases). The CDR3 length is 12 residues. Looked up from germline, CDR1 is SGDLS and CDR2 is YYNGEE. Trimming removed 4 bases from V and 6 bases from J, with 9 bases in between. The CDR3 coding sequence is TGTGCCAGCAGCCCCCGAGGGGATACGCAGTATTTT. Translated, it gives CASSPRGDTQYF.